This T cell receptor (beta chain) was sequenced during a study of cytomegalovirus exposure and HLA in healthy donors. PCR amplification relied on 60 Vbeta primers (plus 13 Jbeta primers). Here immunoSEQ multiplex PCR was the method, and the copy in TCRdb shows in-frame clones only, minus some. The table has 100,000 to 150,000 clones, roughly 83% seen once. V shed 7 bases, J shed 3 bases, and the junction held 3 bases outside the gene matches. Germline CDR1 and CDR2: LNHDA and SQIVND (reference sequence). This CDR3 is 14 amino acids long. The rearrangement joins TRBV19 to TRBJ2-2; 9 positions match TRBD2. Sequenced material: PBMCs. The source of this sequence is a girl aged 2-10 years in good health and CMV-seronegative. The CDR3 DNA reads as TGTGCCAGTACTCGGACTAGCGACACCGGGGAGCTGTTTTTT. Translated: CASTRTSDTGELFF.